This TCR beta chain was recorded in a study of patients and donors after allogeneic stem cell transplantation. CDR1 SGHDN and CDR2 FVKESK come from the germline V gene. V gave up 2 bases and J gave up 2 bases, with 10 bases separating them. This CDR3 is built from 14 residues. TCRdb reanalysed the RT-PCR reads using MiXCR and keeps one entry per CDR3 protein. The sample shows around 200,000 distinct CDR3 sequences, around 40% of them seen only once. Sequences were obtained from blood, either unsorted or a sorted T cell fraction (not recorded which). The receptor's source is a human donor who was either an allogeneic HSCT recipient or a stem cell or donor lymphocyte infusion donor (not recorded which). It is not recorded whose cells these are; they may come from a transplant donor. The rearrangement uses TRBV14 and TRBJ2-7; D is unclear. Here the CDR3 reads CASSQFSTPYEQYF. For the CDR3, the DNA is TGTGCCAGCAGCCAATTCTCGACCCCCTACGAGCAGTACTTC.